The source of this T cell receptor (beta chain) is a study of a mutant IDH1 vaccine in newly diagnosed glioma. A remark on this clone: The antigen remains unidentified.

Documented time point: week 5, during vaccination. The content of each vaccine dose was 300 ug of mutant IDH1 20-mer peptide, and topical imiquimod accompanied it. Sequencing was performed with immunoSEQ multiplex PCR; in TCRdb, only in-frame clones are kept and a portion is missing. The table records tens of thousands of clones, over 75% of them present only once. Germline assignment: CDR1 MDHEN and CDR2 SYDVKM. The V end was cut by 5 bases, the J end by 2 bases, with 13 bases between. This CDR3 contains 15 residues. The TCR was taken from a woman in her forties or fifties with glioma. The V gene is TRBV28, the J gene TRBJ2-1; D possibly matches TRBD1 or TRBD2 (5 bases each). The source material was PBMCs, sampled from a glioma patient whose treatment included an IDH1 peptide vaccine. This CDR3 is CASSTRGRAYNEQFF. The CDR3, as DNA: TGTGCCAGCAGTACCCGGGGCAGGGCCTACAATGAGCAGTTCTTC.